This T cell receptor (beta chain) is drawn from a study of T cell changes during pregnancy in multiple sclerosis. Only in-frame clones appear in the TCRdb table, and some are missing; sequencing was by immunoSEQ multiplex PCR. The sample has 50,000 to 75,000 clones, over 90% seen once. CDR1 and CDR2 from the germline V gene are MDHEN and SYDVKM. The ends lost 5 bases at V and 3 bases at J; junction bases unmatched: 10. There are 15 residues in the CDR3. The TCR originated in a female donor with multiple sclerosis, enrolled in a pregnancy study. The V gene is TRBV28, the J gene TRBJ2-7; 7 nucleotides align to TRBD1. Sample: CD8+ T cells from peripheral blood mononuclear cells, taken in the third trimester of pregnancy. CDR3 bases: TGTGCCAGCAGTCCCTCGGGACAGCCCAACTACGAGCAGTACTTC. Its translation: CASSPSGQPNYEQYF.